This TCR beta chain came from a study of vaccination effects on CD4 cells after COVID-19. Peptide-pool stimulation followed by sequencing identified expanded antigen-specific CD4+ clonotypes in the ViraFEST assay. Cultured cells yielded isolated CD4+ T cells after approximately nine days. Each participant was given two doses of one vaccine (BNT162b2 or mRNA-1273). Nucleocapsid antibody tests were negative, and the vaccine recipients had no prior SARS-CoV-2 infection. About 2 million PBMC were seeded per well and grown in the presence of 10 IU/ml IL-2 and approximately 11 ug/ml peptides. Germline values: CDR1 SGHAT, CDR2 FQNNGV. Trimming took off 5 bases at V and 0 bases at J, with 19 bases between the two ends. The CDR3 sequence is 17 residues long. A note on this clone: The antigen is not known.

Profiled with immunoSEQ multiplex PCR; TCRdb holds only in-frame clones, not every one. This sample has 20,000 or so clones, with approximately 76% found just once. The clonotype originates from a human donor who received a COVID-19 vaccine. The rearrangement joins TRBV11-2 to TRBJ1-1, with no clear D. The material was CD4+ T cells from PBMCs cultured with HCoV-229E spike peptides, obtained after COVID-19 vaccination. CDR3 in DNA: TGTGCCAGCAGCCCCATGTCGTCGGCAGAGATGAACACTGAAGCTTTCTTT. Amino acid sequence: CASSPMSSAEMNTEAFF. The full variable domain, its missing parts supplied by reference TRBV11-2 and TRBJ1-1, is EAGVAQSPRYKIIEKRQSVAFWCNPISGHATLYWYQQILGQGPKLLIQFQNNGVVDDSQLPKDRFSAERLKGVDSTLKIQPAKLEDSAVYLCASSPMSSAEMNTEAFFGQGTRLTVV.